Shown below are 11 T cell receptor beta chains from a single sample sequenced in a study of blood T cell repertoires in COVID-19. The table came from immunoSEQ multiplex PCR; TCRdb's copy has only in-frame clones and leaves some out. The repertoire holds around 230,000 clones, with roughly nine tenths as singletons. Sequencing was done on a sample of PBMCs or T cells enriched from blood (not recorded which). The source is a woman in her twenties or thirties who had recovered from COVID-19.

The V call is TRBV4-2, the J call TRBJ1-1, with TRBD1 as a possible D gene (5 bases). The CDR3 consists of 14 residues. Germline assignment: CDR1 LGHNA and CDR2 YNFKEQ. V was clipped by 1 base and J by 4 bases, with 10 bases between them. The CDR3 protein is CASSQASGVTEAFF. Here the CDR3 DNA reads TGTGCCAGCAGCCAAGCTTCGGGGGTCACTGAAGCTTTCTTT.

CDR3 residues: CASSIGGKLNTEAFF. In nucleotides, the CDR3 is TGTGCCAGTAGTATAGGCGGGAAGCTGAACACTGAAGCTTTCTTT. The chain links TRBV19 to TRBJ1-1; D uncertain. CDR3 length: 15 amino acids. The V gene's germline CDR1 is LNHDA and CDR2 SQIVND (reference sequence). V gave up 1 base and J gave up 0 bases, with 9 bases separating them. Full variable domain (missing parts from reference TRBV19 and TRBJ1-1): DGGITQSPKYLFRKEGQNVTLSCEQNLNHDAMYWYRQDPGQGLRLIYYSQIVNDFQKGDIAEGYSVSREKKESFPLTVTSAQKNPTAFYLCASSIGGKLNTEAFFGQGTRLTVV.

This CDR3 reads CASSLVGSDEQFF. CDR3 coding DNA: TGTGCCAGCAGCTTAGTCGGGTCGGATGAGCAGTTCTTC. The chain links TRBV7-9 to TRBJ2-1; D unresolved. Germline CDR1 is SEHNR and CDR2 is FQNEAQ (reference sequence). The CDR3 spans 13 residues. Trimming removed 1 base at V and 8 bases at J, with 9 bases between.

V and J are TRBV25-1 and TRBJ2-5, with D tentatively TRBD2 (7 bases). The germline V and J ends were trimmed by 1 base and 1 base, with 13 bases remaining between them. CDR1 MGHDK and CDR2 SYGVNS come from the germline V gene. The CDR3 totals 16 residues. CDR3: CASSESIAGAQETQYF. The CDR3 bases are TGTGCCAGCAGTGAATCGATCGCGGGGGCCCAAGAGACCCAGTACTTC. Looking up the rest from reference TRBV25-1 and TRBJ2-5 gives the full variable domain: EADIYQTPRYLVIGTGKKITLECSQTMGHDKMYWYQQDPGMELHLIHYSYGVNSTEKGDLSSESTVSRIRTEHFPLTLESARPSHTSQYLCASSESIAGAQETQYFGPGTRLLVL.

The chain's CDR3 is CASSQERTGGTGELFF. As DNA, the CDR3 is TGCGCCAGCAGCCAAGAGAGGACAGGGGGCACCGGGGAGCTGTTTTTT. The rearrangement uses TRBV4-1 and TRBJ2-2; 10 positions agree with TRBD1. With V trimmed by 0 bases and J by 4 bases, 2 bases remained unmatched. CDR3 length: 16 amino acids. Germline loops: CDR1 MGHRA, CDR2 YSYEKL.

Turning to this clone: This CDR3 is also generated by other DNA sequences in the sample. The J gene is TRBJ1-5, the V gene TRBV7-2; the D gene is possibly TRBD1 (5 bases). The germline V gene has CDR1 SGHTA and CDR2 FQGNSA. V lost 5 bases, J lost 0 bases, and 14 bases lay in between. This CDR3 contains 16 residues. The CDR3 DNA reads TGTGCCAGCAGCCCCCTGGGGCCCTATAGCAATCAGCCCCAGCATTTT. Residues: CASSPLGPYSNQPQHF.

The chain employs TRBV29-1 and TRBJ1-1; 12 bases are a match to TRBD1. V dropped 6 bases and J dropped 5; count of bases not matched to a gene: 7. Germline V lookup: CDR1 SQVTM, CDR2 ANQGSEA. The CDR3 runs 14 residues. CDR3 nucleotide sequence: TGCAGCGTGAGGGACAGGGGGCAATTAACTGAAGCTTTCTTT. Translation gives CSVRDRGQLTEAFF.

The table lists this clone with a few counts. V and J are TRBV4-3 and TRBJ1-5; 7 bases match TRBD1. V lost 2 bases to trimming and J lost 7 bases; unmatched junction nucleotides: 8. Germline loops: CDR1 LGHNA, CDR2 YSLEER. The CDR3 runs 15 residues. The CDR3 spells CASSQSWQGGQPQHF. The CDR3 region has the DNA TGCGCCAGCAGCCAATCGTGGCAGGGGGGCCAGCCCCAGCATTTT.

The J gene is TRBJ1-4, the V gene TRBV29-1; 8 nucleotides line up with TRBD1. CDR3 length: 15 amino acids. J was trimmed by 11 bases and V by 6 bases; bases with no gene match: 17. Germline CDR1 reads SQVTM; CDR2 reads ANQGSEA. The CDR3 nucleotides read TGCAGCGTCGAGGAACAGGGGGTCCGGTCTGGTAAACTGTTTTTT. Its protein is CSVEEQGVRSGKLFF.

V usage is TRBV25-1 and J usage is TRBJ1-2, with D hard to call. Germline loops: CDR1 MGHDK, CDR2 SYGVNS. This CDR3 is built from 16 residues. Deletions cut 1 base from V and 3 bases from J, with 15 bases between. CDR3 DNA sequence: TGTGCCAGCAGTGAATCGGGGTCAAGGGTCGACTATGGCTACACCTTC. It yields the protein CASSESGSRVDYGYTF.

This clone appeared once. CDR3 nucleotide sequence: TGTGCCAGCAGCTTGGGGTCCAAGGGGCTCCTCTATGGCTACACCTTC. Its protein is CASSLGSKGLLYGYTF. The V call is TRBV5-5, the J call TRBJ1-2; D might be TRBD1 (5 bases). V was trimmed by 0 bases and J by 4 bases, leaving 16 bases between them. The germline V gene has CDR1 SGHKS and CDR2 YYEKEE (reference sequence). The CDR3 extends over 16 amino acids.